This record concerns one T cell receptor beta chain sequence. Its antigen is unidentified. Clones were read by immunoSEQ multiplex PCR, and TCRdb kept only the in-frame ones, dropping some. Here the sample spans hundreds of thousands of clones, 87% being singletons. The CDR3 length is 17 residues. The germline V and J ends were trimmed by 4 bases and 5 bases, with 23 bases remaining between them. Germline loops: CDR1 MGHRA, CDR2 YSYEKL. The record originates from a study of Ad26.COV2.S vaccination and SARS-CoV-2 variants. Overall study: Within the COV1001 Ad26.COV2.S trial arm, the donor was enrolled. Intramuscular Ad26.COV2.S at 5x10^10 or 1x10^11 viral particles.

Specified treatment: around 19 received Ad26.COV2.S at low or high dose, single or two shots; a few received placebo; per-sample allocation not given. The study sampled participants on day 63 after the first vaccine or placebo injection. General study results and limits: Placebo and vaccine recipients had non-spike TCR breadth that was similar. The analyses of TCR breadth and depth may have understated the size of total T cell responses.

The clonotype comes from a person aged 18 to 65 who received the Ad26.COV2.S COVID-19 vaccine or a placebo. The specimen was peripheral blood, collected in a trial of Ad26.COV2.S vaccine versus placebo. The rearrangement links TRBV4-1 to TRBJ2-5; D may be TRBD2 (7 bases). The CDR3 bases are TGCGCCAGCAGCCCCCGGGTTGCGGGGGCCGGGGGCGAGACCCAGTACTTC. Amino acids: CASSPRVAGAGGETQYF.